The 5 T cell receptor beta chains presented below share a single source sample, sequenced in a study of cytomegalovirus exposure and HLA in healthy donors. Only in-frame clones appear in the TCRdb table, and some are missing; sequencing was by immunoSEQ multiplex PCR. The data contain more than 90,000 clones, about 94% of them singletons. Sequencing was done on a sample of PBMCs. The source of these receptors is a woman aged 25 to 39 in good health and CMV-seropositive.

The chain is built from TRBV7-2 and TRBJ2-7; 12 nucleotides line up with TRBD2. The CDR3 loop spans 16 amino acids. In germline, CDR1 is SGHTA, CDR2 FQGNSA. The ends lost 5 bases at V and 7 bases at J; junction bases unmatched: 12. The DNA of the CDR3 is TGTGCCAGCAGCGTATGGACTAGCGGGACCCGCTTAGAGCAGTACTTC. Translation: CASSVWTSGTRLEQYF.

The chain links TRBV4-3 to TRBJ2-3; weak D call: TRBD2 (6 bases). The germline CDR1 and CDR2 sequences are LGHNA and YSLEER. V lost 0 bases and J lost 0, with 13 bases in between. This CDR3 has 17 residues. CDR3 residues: CASSQEDGSPSTDTQYF. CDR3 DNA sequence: TGCGCCAGCAGCCAAGAGGACGGGAGCCCTAGCACAGATACGCAGTATTTT.

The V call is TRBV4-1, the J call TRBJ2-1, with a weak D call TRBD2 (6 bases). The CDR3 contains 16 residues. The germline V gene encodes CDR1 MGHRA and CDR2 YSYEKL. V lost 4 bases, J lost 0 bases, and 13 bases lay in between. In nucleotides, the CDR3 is TGCGCCAGCAGCCGGACCCGGGACTCCTCCTACAATGAGCAGTTCTTC. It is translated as CASSRTRDSSYNEQFF.

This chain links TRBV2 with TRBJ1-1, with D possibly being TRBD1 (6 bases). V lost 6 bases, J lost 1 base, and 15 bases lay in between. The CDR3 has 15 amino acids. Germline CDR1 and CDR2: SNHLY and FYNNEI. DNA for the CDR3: TGTGCCAGCAGCCCAATCCTGGGACAGAACACTGAAGCTTTCTTT. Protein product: CASSPILGQNTEAFF.

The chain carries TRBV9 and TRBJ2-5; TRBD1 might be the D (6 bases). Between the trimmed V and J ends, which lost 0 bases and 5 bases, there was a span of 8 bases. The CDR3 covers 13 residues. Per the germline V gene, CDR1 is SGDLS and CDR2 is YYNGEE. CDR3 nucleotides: TGTGCCAGCAGCGTAGGGGGGCTGGAGACCCAGTACTTC. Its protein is CASSVGGLETQYF.